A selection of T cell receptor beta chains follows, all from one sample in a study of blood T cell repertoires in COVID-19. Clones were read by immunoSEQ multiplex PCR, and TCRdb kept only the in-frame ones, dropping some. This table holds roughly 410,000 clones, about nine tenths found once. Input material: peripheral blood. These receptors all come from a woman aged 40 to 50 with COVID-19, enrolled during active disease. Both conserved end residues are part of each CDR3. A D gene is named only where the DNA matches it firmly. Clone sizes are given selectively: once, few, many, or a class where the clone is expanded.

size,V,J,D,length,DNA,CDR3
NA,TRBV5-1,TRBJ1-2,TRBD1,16,TGCGCCAGCAGCCGTGGGGACAGGGAAATCAACTATGGCTACACCTTC,CASSRGDREINYGYTF
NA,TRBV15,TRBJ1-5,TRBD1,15,TGTGCCACCAGCAGAGAAGGGCAGGGACAGCAGCCCCAGCATTTT,CATSREGQGQQPQHF
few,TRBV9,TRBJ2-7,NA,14,TGTGCCAGCAGTCTCAGGGCAGGGTCCTACGAGCAGTACTTC,CASSLRAGSYEQYF
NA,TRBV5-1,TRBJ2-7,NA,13,TGCGCCAGCAGCTCCCCGAGCTCCTACGAGCAGTACTTC,CASSSPSSYEQYF
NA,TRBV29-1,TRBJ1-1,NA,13,TGCAGCGTTGATCGGGAGGGGGACACTGAAGCTTTCTTT,CSVDREGDTEAFF
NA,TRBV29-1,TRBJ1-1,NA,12,TGCAGCGGTGACGGTGTGAACACTGAAGCTTTCTTT,CSGDGVNTEAFF
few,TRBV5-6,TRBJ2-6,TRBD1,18,TGTGCCAGCAGCCCCCGGGGACAGGGGGCATTTGGGGCCAACGTCCTGACTTTC,CASSPRGQGAFGANVLTF
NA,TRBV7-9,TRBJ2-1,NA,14,TGTGCCAGCAGCCCCAACACAGGGTCGGTTGAGCAGTTCTTC,CASSPNTGSVEQFF
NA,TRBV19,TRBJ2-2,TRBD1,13,TGTGCCAGTAGTGGACAGGGCCACGGGGAGCTGTTTTTT,CASSGQGHGELFF
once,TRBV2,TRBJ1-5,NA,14,TGTGCCAGCAACGGGAGATATAGCAATCAGCCCCAGCATTTT,CASNGRYSNQPQHF
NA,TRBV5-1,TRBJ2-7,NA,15,TGCGCCAGCAAGGCTCCCGTTACAGGGTCCCACGAGCAGTACTTC,CASKAPVTGSHEQYF
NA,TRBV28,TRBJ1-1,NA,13,TGTGCCAGCAGCCCCCCCTTTGGCTCTGAAGCTTTCTTT,CASSPPFGSEAFF